The rows below give T cell receptor beta chains drawn from one sample of a study of T cell responses to AZD1222 COVID-19 vaccine. Only in-frame clones appear in the TCRdb table, and some are missing; sequencing was by immunoSEQ multiplex PCR. Of 100,000 to 150,000 clones listed, approximately 85% are singletons. This specimen consisted of peripheral blood, obtained 28 days after the second dose of the MenACWY control vaccine. The receptors were sampled from an adult who received the MenACWY meningococcal vaccine as a control. The conserved cysteine and the conserved F or W are not part of the CDR3 here.

v_call cdr3_aa
TRBV13 ASSSHSFSGNTIY
TRBV19 ASSIGGTTVYYGYT
TRBV5-5 ASSLDTISRELF
TRBV28 ASRAPTGAGQPQH
TRBV4-1 ASSQDRGTDTQY
TRBV7-2 ASSLEGTGVYNEQF
TRBV2 ASRDRGGTGYT
TRBV7-6 ASSLEALNTEAF
TRBV28 ASSLHLGPGSGNQPQH
TRBV6-5 ASILRGVNTEAF
TRBV6-5 ATLRGNTIY
TRBV5-1 ASRLGLAGVLSYNEQF
TRBV6-1 ASSDGTGSNEKLF
TRBV7-2 ASSPYDSGNTIY
TRBV11-3 ASSLEGQTNYGYT
TRBV5-5 ASSLGFYSYNEQF
TRBV18 ASSPTVGRAGESYEQY